This T cell receptor (beta chain) was profiled in a study of CD8 T cells in ankylosing spondylitis. V was trimmed by 2 bases and J by 5 bases, leaving 10 bases between them. Germline CDR1 KGHSH, CDR2 LQKENI. The CDR3 sequence is 14 residues long. This clonotype was detected ten times or more. From the 5' RACE reads, TCRdb called clonotypes with MiXCR, one entry per CDR3 protein. The top ten clones hold about 12% of a sample with roughly 130,000 distinct CDR3 sequences, over 6.5% of them seen once. V gene TRBV18 combines with J gene TRBJ2-1; D possibly matches TRBD1 or TRBD2 (5 bases each). This clonotype was obtained from a male donor with ankylosing spondylitis or in good health (not recorded which). The sequenced sample was blood, either unsorted or a sorted T cell fraction (not recorded which). Here the CDR3 DNA reads TGTGCCAGCTCACCAATACAGGAGGACAATGAGCAGTTCTTC. It yields the protein CASSPIQEDNEQFF.